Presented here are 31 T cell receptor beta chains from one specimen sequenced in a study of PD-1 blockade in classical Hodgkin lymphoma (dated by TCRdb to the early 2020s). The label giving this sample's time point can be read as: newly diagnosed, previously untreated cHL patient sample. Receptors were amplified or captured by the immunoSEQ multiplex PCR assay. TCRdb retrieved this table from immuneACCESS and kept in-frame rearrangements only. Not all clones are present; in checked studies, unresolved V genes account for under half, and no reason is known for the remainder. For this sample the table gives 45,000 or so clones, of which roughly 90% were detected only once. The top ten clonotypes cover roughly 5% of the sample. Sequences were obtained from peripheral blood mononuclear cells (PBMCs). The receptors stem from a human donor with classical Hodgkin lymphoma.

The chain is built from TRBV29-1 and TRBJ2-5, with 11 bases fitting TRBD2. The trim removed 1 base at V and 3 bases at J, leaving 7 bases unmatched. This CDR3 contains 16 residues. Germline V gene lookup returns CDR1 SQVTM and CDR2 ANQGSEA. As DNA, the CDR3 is TGCAGCGTTGAAGGCTGGACTAGCGGGCGCGAAGAGACCCAGTACTTC. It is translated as CSVEGWTSGREETQYF.

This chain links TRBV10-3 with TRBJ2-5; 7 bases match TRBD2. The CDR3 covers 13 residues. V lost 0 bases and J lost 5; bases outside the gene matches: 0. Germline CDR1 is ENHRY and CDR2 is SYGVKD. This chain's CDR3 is CAISESAGETQYF. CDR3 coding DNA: TGTGCCATCAGTGAGTCAGCGGGGGAGACCCAGTACTTC.

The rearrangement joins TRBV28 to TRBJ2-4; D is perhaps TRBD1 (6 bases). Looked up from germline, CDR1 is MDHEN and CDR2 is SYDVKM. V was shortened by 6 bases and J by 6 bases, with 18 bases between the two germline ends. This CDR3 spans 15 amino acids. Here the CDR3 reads CASSQPGEFGNIQYF. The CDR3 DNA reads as TGTGCCAGCAGCCAGCCAGGGGAATTTGGAAACATTCAGTACTTC. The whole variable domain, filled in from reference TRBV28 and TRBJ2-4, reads DVKVTQSSRYLVKRTGEKVFLECVQDMDHENMFWYRQDPGLGLRLIYFSYDVKMKEKGDIPEGYSVSREKKERFSLILESASTNQTSMYLCASSQPGEFGNIQYFGAGTRLSVL.

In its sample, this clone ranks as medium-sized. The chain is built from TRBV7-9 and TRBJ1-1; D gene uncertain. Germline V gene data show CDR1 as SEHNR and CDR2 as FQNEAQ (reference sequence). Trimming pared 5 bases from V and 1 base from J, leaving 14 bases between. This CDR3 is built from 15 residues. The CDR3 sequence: CASSPPDTENTEAFF. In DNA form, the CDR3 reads TGTGCCAGCAGCCCCCCCGACACCGAGAACACTGAAGCTTTCTTT.

Here the CDR3 DNA reads TGTGCCAGCAGTGTAGGGGCGGGCTCCTACAATGAGCAGTTCTTC. Translated, it gives CASSVGAGSYNEQFF. The rearrangement uses TRBV6-4 and TRBJ2-1; D may correspond to TRBD1 or TRBD2 (5 bases each). The CDR3 runs 15 residues. Germline CDR1 reads MRHNA; CDR2 reads SNTAGT. V lost 4 bases to trimming and J lost 0 bases, with 10 bases between them.

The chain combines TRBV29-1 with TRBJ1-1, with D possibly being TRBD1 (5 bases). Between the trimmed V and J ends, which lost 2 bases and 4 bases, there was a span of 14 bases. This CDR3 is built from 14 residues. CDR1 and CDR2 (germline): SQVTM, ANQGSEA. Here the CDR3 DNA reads TGCAGCGTTGAAAGGCGGACACTCAGCACTGAAGCTTTCTTT. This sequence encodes CSVERRTLSTEAFF.

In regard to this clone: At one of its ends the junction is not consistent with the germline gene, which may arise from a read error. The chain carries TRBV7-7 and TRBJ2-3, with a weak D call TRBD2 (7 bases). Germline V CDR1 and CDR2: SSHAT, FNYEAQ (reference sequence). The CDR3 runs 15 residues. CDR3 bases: TGTGCTAGCAGCCGGGGGGCAGGGCTCACAGATACGCAGTATTTT. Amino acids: CASSRGAGLTDTQYF.

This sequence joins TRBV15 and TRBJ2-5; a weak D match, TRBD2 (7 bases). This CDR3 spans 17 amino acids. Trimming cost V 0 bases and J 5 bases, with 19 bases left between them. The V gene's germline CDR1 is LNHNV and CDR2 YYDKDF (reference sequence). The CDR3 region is CATSRDGGAGAGETQYF. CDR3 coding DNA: TGTGCCACCAGCAGAGATGGGGGGGCGGGAGCAGGGGAGACCCAGTACTTC.

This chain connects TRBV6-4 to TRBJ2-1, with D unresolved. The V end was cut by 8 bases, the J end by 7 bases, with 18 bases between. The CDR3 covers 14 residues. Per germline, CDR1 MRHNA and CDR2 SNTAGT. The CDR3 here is CASAVDGAVNEQFF. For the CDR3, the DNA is TGTGCCAGCGCGGTGGATGGAGCTGTAAATGAGCAGTTCTTC.

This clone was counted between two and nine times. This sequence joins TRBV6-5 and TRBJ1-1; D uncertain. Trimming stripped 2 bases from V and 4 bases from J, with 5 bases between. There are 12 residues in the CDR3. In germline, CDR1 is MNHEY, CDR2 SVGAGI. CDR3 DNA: TGTGCCAGCAGTTACACGGGCACTGAAGCTTTCTTT. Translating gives CASSYTGTEAFF.

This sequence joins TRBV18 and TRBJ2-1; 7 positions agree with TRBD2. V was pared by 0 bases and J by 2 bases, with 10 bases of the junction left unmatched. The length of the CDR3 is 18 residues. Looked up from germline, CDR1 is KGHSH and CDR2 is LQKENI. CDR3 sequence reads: CASSPPIAGALTYNEQFF. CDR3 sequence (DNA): TGTGCCAGCTCACCACCGATTGCGGGAGCCCTGACCTACAATGAGCAGTTCTTC. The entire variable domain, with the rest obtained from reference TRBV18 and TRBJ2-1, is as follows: NAGVMQNPRHLVRRRGQEARLRCSPMKGHSHVYWYRQLPEEGLKFMVYLQKENIIDESGMPKERFSAEFPKEGPSILRIQQVVRGDSAAYFCASSPPIAGALTYNEQFFGPGTRLTVL.

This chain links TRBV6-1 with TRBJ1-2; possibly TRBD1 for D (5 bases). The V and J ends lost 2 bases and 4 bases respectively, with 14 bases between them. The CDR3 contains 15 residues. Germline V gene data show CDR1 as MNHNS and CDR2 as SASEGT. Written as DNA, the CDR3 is TGTGCCAGCAGTGAAACTCCAGGACATCTCTATGGCTACACCTTC. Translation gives CASSETPGHLYGYTF.

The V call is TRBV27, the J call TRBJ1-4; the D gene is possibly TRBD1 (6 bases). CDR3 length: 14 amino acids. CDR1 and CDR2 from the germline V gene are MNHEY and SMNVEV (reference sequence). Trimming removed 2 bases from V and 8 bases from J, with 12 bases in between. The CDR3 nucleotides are TGTGCCAGCAGTTTAGGGACACTCGGCGAAAAACTGTTTTTT. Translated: CASSLGTLGEKLFF.

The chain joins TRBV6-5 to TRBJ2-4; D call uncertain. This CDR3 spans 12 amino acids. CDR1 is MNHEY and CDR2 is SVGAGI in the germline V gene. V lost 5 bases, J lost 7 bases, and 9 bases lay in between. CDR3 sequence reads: CASSGPGNIQYF. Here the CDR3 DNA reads TGTGCCAGCAGTGGTCCCGGGAACATTCAGTACTTC.

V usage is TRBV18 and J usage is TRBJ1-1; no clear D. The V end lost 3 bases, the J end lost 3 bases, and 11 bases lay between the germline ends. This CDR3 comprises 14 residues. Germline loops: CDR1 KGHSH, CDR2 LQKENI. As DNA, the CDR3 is TGTGCCAGCTCACCTTTAGGAAAGGACACTGAAGCTTTCTTT. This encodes CASSPLGKDTEAFF.

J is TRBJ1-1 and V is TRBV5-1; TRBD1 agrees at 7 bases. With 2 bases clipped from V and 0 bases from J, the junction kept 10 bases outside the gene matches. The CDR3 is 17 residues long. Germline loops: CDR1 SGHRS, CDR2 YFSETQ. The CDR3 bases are TGCGCCAGCAGCTTCCCCTTTGAGGGGGCAATGAACACTGAAGCTTTCTTT. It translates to CASSFPFEGAMNTEAFF. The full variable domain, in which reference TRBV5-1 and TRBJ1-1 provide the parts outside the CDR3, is KAGVTQTPRYLIKTRGQQVTLSCSPISGHRSVSWYQQTPGQGLQFLFEYFSETQRNKGNFPGRFSGRQFSNSRSEMNVSTLELGDSALYLCASSFPFEGAMNTEAFFGQGTRLTVV.

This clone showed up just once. The CDR3 region is CASGPTPLSYNEQFF. The CDR3 nucleotides read TGCGCCAGCGGTCCAACTCCACTCTCCTACAATGAGCAGTTCTTC. The rearrangement links TRBV5-1 to TRBJ2-1; the D is unclear. Trimming removed 7 bases from V and 0 bases from J, with 14 bases in between. The CDR3 covers 15 residues. The germline CDR1 and CDR2 sequences are SGHRS and YFSETQ.

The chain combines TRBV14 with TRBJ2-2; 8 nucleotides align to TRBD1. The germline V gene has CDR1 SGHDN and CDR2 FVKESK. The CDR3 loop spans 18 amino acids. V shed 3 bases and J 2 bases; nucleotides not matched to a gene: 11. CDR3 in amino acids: CASSQTGAATRNTGELFF. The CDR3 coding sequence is TGTGCCAGCAGCCAGACAGGGGCCGCGACTCGTAACACCGGGGAGCTGTTTTTT.

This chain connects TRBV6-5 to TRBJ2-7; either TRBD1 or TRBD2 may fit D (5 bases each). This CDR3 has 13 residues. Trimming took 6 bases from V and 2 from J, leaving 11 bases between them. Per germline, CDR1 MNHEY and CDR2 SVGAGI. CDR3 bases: TGTGCCAGCAGCCCCCGGGGCCCCTACGAGCAGTACGTC. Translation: CASSPRGPYEQYV.

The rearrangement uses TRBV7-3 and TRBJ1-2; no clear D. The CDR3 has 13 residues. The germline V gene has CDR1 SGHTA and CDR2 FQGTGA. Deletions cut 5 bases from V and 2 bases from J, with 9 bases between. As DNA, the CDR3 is TGTGCCAGCAGCGGTCCCTTAAACTATGGCTACACCTTC. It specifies CASSGPLNYGYTF.

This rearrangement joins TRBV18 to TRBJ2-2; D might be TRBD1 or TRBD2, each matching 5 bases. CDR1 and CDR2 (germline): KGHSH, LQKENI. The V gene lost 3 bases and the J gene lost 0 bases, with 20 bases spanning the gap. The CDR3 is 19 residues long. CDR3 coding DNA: TGTGCCAGCTCACCGGGACCGACTTTTAACCTGCCGAACACCGGGGAGCTGTTTTTT. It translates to CASSPGPTFNLPNTGELFF.

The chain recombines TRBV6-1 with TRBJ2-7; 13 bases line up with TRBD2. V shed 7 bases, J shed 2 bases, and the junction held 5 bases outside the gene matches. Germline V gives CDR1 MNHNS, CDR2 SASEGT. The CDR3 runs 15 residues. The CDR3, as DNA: TGTGCCAGCATCCCGGGACTAGCGGGAACCTACGAGCAGTACGTC. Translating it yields CASIPGLAGTYEQYV.

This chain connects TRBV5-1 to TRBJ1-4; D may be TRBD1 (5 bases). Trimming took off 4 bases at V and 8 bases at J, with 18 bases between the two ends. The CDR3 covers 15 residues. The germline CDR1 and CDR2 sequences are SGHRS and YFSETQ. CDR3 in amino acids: CASSMVGDYGEKLFF. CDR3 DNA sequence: TGCGCCAGCAGCATGGTGGGGGATTATGGGGAAAAACTGTTTTTT. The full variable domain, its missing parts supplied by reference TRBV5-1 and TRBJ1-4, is KAGVTQTPRYLIKTRGQQVTLSCSPISGHRSVSWYQQTPGQGLQFLFEYFSETQRNKGNFPGRFSGRQFSNSRSEMNVSTLELGDSALYLCASSMVGDYGEKLFFGSGTQLSVL.

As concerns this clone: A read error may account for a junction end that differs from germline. CDR3 amino acids: CASRPYQGKGGDTIYF. CDR3 nucleotides: TGTGCCAGCAGACCATACCAGGGGAAAGGTGGAGACACCATATATTTT. This chain connects TRBV28 to TRBJ1-3, with D possibly TRBD1 on 6 matching bases. The germline V gene encodes CDR1 MDHEN and CDR2 SYDVKM. This CDR3 is 16 amino acids long.

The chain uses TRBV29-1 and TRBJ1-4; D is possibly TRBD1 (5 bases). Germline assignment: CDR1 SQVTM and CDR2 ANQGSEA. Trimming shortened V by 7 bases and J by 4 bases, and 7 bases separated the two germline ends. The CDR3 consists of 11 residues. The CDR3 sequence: CSGGSNEKLFF. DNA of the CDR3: TGCAGCGGGGGCAGTAATGAAAAACTGTTTTTT.

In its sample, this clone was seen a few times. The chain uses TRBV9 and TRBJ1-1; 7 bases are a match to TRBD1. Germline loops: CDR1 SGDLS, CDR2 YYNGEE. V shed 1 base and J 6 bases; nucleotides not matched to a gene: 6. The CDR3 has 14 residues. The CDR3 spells CASSVRDSGAEAFF. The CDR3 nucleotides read TGTGCCAGCAGCGTAAGGGACAGTGGGGCTGAAGCTTTCTTT.

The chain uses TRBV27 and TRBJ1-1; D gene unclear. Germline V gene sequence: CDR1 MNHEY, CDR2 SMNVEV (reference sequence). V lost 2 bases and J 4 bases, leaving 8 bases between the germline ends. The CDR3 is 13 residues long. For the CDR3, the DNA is TGTGCCAGCAGTTTACGAGGGTCCACTGAAGCTTTCTTT. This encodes CASSLRGSTEAFF.

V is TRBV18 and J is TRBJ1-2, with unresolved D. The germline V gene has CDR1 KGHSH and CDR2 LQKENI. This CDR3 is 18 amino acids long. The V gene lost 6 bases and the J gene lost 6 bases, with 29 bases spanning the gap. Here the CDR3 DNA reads TGTGCCAGCTCTCTCATGAGGGAACAGTTCTTTACGGAAGATGGCTACACCTTC. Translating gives CASSLMREQFFTEDGYTF.

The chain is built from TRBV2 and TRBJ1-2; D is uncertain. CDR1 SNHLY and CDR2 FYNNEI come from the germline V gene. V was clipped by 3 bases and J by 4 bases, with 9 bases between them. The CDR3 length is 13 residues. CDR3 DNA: TGTGCCAGCAGTGAGGACCGAGCCTATGGCTACACCTTC. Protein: CASSEDRAYGYTF. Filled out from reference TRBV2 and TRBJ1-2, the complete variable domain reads EPEVTQTPSHQVTQMGQEVILRCVPISNHLYFYWYRQILGQKVEFLVSFYNNEISEKSEIFDDQFSVERPDGSNFTLKIRSTKLEDSAMYFCASSEDRAYGYTFGSGTRLTVV.

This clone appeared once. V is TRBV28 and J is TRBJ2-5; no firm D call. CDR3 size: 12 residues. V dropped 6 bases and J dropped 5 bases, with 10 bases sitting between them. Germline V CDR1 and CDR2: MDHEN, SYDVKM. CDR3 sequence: CASRLTGETQYF. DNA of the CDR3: TGTGCCAGCAGACTCACCGGGGAGACCCAGTACTTC.

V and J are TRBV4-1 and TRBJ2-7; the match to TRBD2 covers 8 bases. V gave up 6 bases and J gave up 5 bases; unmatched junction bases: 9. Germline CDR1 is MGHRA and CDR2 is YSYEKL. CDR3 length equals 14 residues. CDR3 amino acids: CASSSPGGLHEQYF. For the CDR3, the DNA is TGCGCCAGCAGTTCACCGGGAGGGCTCCACGAGCAGTACTTC.